This T cell receptor (beta chain) was identified during a study of OX40 agonist ivuxolimab in advanced cancers. General study points: The work left the antigen specificity of expanded peripheral T cells undetermined.

To note about this clone: Its target is unknown.

Deletions cut 8 bases from V and 3 bases from J, with 10 bases between. The germline gives CDR1 ENHRY, CDR2 SYGVKD. The CDR3 consists of 12 residues. Some clones are missing from TCRdb's copy, which holds only in-frame ones; the method was immunoSEQ multiplex PCR. Among roughly 86,000 clones, roughly nine tenths were seen once, and the ten largest hold approximately 3%. The input for sequencing was CD4+ or CD8+ T cells sorted from blood, taken in a trial of the OX40 agonist ivuxolimab. This chain links TRBV10-3 with TRBJ2-5; D remains unclear. The source is an adult with an advanced solid tumor such as melanoma, head and neck, liver or kidney cancer. The CDR3 DNA sequence: TGTGCCATCGGACCGATAGAAGAGACCCAGTACTTC. Residues: CAIGPIEETQYF.